This TCR beta chain was sequenced for a study of T cell changes during pregnancy in multiple sclerosis. Assay used: immunoSEQ multiplex PCR; TCRdb lists only in-frame clones, some missing. The sample gives around 100,000 clones, roughly nine tenths of which show up once; roughly 0.93% is in the top ten. This clone showed up just a few times. Germline-derived CDR1 and CDR2 are SEHNR and FQNEAQ (reference sequence). The CDR3 covers 13 residues. V was clipped by 5 bases and J by 2 bases, with 7 bases between them. This chain links TRBV7-9 with TRBJ1-5; no reliable D call. The sequenced sample was peripheral blood, obtained after pregnancy. The TCR originated in a female donor with multiple sclerosis, enrolled in a pregnancy study. The CDR3 DNA is TGTGCCAGCAGCATTACAGGCAATCAGCCCCAGCATTTT. Residues: CASSITGNQPQHF.